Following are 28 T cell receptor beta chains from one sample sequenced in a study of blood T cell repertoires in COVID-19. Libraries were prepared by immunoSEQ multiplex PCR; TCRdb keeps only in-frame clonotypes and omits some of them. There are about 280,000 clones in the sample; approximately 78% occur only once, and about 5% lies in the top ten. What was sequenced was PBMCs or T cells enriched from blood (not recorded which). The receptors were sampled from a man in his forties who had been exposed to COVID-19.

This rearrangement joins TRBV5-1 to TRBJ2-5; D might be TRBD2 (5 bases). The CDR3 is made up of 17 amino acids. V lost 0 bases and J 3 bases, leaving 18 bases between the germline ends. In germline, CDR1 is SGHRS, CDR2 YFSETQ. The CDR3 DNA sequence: TGCGCCAGCAGCTTGGGAGGATCCGGGGTTTCGGAAGAGACCCAGTACTTC. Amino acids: CASSLGGSGVSEETQYF.

The CDR3 is CASSPTSGGDNEQFF. The CDR3 bases are TGCGCCAGCAGTCCTACTAGCGGGGGAGACAATGAGCAGTTCTTC. The chain employs TRBV10-1 and TRBJ2-1; 11 bases are a match to TRBD2. This CDR3 is 15 amino acids long. The V and J ends lost 5 bases and 5 bases, in that order; junction bases with no gene match: 5. The germline CDR1 and CDR2 sequences are WNHNN and SYGVQD (reference sequence).

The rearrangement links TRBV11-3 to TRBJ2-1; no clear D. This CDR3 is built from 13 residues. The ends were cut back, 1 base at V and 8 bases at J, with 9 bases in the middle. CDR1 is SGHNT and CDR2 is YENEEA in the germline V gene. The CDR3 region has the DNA TGTGCCAGCAGCTTAGTGGTTGGGCATGAGCAGTTCTTC. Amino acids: CASSLVVGHEQFF.

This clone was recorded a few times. CDR3 residues: CASNSAGPSYNEQFF. The CDR3 DNA reads TGTGCCAGCAACTCAGCGGGACCCTCCTACAATGAGCAGTTCTTC. J is TRBJ2-1 and V is TRBV21-1; the DNA was not compared with TRBD2, the D call given in the table. TRBV21-1 is a pseudogene. The CDR3 sequence is 15 residues long.

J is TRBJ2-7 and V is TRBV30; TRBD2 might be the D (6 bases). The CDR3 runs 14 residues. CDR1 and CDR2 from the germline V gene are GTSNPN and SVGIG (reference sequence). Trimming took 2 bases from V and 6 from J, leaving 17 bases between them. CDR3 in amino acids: CAWSLGGSFGEQYF. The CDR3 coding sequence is TGTGCCTGGAGTCTTGGAGGGTCGTTTGGCGAGCAGTACTTC.

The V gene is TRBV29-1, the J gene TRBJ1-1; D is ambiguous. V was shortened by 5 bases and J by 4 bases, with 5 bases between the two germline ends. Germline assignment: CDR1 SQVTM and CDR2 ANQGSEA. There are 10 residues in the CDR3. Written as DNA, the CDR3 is TGCAGCGTTTGGAGCACTGAAGCTTTCTTT. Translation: CSVWSTEAFF.

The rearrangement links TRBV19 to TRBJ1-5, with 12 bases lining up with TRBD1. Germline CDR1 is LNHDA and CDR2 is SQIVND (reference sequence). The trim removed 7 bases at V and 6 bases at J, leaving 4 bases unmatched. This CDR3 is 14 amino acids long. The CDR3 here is CASIPGQGAQPQHF. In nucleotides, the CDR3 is TGTGCCAGTATTCCGGGACAGGGGGCTCAGCCCCAGCATTTT.

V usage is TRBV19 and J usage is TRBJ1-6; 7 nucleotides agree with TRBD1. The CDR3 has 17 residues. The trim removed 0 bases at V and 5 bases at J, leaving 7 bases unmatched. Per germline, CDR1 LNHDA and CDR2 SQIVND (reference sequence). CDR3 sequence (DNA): TGTGCCAGTAGTATAGACCAAACCGGGACAGATAATTCACCCCTCCACTTT. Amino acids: CASSIDQTGTDNSPLHF.

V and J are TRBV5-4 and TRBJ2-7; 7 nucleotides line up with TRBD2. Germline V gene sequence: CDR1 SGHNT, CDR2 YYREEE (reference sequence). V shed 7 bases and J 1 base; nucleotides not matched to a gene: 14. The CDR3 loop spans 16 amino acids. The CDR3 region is CASAPGLAATSYEQYF. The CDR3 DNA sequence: TGTGCCAGCGCTCCGGGTCTAGCGGCTACTTCCTACGAGCAGTACTTC.

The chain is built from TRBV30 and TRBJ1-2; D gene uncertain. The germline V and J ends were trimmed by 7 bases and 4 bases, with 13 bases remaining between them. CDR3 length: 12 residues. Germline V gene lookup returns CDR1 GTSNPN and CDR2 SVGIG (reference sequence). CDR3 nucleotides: TGTGCCTCCTCATCAGAAACCTATGGCTACACCTTC. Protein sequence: CASSSETYGYTF. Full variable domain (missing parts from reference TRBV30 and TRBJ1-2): SQTIHQWPATLVQPVGSPLSLECTVEGTSNPNLYWYRQAAGRGLQLLFYSVGIGQISSEVPQNLSASRPQDRQFILSSKKLLLSDSGFYLCASSSETYGYTFGSGTRLTVV.

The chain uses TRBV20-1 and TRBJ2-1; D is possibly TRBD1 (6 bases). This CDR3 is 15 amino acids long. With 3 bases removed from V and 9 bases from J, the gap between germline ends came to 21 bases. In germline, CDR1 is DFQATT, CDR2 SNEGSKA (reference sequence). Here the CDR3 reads CSASGGNRDNFEQFF. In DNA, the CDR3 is TGCAGTGCTAGTGGCGGAAACAGGGATAATTTTGAGCAGTTCTTC.

The CDR3 protein is CASSLVGQAFMNTEAFF. The CDR3 DNA reads TGTGCCAGCAGCTTGGTGGGACAGGCGTTTATGAACACTGAAGCTTTCTTT. This sequence joins TRBV5-5 and TRBJ1-1; the match to TRBD1 covers 8 bases. The germline V gene has CDR1 SGHKS and CDR2 YYEKEE (reference sequence). Germline trimming cut 0 bases from V and 0 bases from J; bases unmatched to any gene: 7. This CDR3 spans 17 amino acids.

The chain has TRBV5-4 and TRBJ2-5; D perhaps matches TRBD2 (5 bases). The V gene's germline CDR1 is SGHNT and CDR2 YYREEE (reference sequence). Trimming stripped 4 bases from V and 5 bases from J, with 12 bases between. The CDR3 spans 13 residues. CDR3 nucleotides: TGTGCCAGCAGCACCGGGGTCGGGGAGACCCAGTACTTC. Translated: CASSTGVGETQYF. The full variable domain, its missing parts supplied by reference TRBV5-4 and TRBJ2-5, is ETGVTQSPTHLIKTRGQQVTLRCSSQSGHNTVSWYQQALGQGPQFIFQYYREEENGRGNFPPRFSGLQFPNYSSELNVNALELDDSALYLCASSTGVGETQYFGPGTRLLVL.

DNA of the CDR3: TGTGCCAGCAGTGAATATCCGGGACAGGGATCCTACGAGCAGTACTTC. This codes for CASSEYPGQGSYEQYF. The V call is TRBV6-1, the J call TRBJ2-7; 9 bases align to TRBD1. CDR3 length equals 16 residues. V shed 2 bases, J shed 1 base, and the junction held 6 bases outside the gene matches. The germline V gene encodes CDR1 MNHNS and CDR2 SASEGT.

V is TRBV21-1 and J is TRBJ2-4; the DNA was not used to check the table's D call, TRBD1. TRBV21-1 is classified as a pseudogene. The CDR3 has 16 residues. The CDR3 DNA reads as TGTGCCAGCAGCAAAGATGTCAGAAAGACCAAAAACATTCAGTACTTC. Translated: CASSKDVRKTKNIQYF.

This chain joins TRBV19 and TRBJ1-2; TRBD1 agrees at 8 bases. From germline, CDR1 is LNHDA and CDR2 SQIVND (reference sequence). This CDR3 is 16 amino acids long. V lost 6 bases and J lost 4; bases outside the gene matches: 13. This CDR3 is CASSRPDRVQIYGYTF. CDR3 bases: TGTGCCAGTAGCCGTCCGGACAGGGTGCAGATCTATGGCTACACCTTC.

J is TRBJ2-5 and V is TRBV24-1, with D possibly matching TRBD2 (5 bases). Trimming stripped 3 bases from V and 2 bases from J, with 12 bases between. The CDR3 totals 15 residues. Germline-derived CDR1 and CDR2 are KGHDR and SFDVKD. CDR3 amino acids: CATSDVALQQETQYF. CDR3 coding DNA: TGTGCCACCAGTGATGTAGCGCTTCAACAAGAGACCCAGTACTTC.

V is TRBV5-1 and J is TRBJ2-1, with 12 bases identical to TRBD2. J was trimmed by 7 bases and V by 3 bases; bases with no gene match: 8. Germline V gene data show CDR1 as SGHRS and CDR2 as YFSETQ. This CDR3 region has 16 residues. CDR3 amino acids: CASSYELAGGGNEQFF. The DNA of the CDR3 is TGCGCCAGCAGCTATGAACTAGCGGGAGGAGGAAATGAGCAGTTCTTC. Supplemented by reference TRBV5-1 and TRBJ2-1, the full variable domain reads KAGVTQTPRYLIKTRGQQVTLSCSPISGHRSVSWYQQTPGQGLQFLFEYFSETQRNKGNFPGRFSGRQFSNSRSEMNVSTLELGDSALYLCASSYELAGGGNEQFFGPGTRLTVL.

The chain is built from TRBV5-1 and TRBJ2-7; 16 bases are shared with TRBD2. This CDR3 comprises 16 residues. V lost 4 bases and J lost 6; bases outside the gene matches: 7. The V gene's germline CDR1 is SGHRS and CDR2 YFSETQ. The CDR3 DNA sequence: TGCGCCAGCAGCCCGGGACTAGCGGGAGGGATAGGCGAGCAGTACTTC. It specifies CASSPGLAGGIGEQYF.

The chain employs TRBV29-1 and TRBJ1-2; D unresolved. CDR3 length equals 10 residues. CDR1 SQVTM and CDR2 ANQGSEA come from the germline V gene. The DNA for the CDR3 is TGCAGTTTCTTTCGGGGTGGCTACACCTTC. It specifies CSFFRGGYTF.

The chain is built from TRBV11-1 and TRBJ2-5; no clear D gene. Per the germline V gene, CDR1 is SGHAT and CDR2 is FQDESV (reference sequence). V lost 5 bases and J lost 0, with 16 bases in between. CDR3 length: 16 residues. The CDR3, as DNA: TGTGCCAGCAGCAGACGGCGCAGGAAGAACCAAGAGACCCAGTACTTC. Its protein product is CASSRRRRKNQETQYF.

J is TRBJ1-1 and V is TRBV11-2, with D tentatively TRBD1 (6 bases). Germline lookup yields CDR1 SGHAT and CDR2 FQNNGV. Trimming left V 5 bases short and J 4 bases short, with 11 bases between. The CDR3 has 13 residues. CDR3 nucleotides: TGTGCCAGCAGCCCCGCGACAGGCACTGAAGCTTTCTTT. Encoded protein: CASSPATGTEAFF.

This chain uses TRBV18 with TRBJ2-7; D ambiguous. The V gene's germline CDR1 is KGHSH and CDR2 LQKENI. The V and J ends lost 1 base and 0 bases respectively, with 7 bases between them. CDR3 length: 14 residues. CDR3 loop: CASSPRQASYEQYF. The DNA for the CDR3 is TGTGCCAGCTCACCACGGCAGGCCTCCTACGAGCAGTACTTC. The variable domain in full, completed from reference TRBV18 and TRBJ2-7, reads NAGVMQNPRHLVRRRGQEARLRCSPMKGHSHVYWYRQLPEEGLKFMVYLQKENIIDESGMPKERFSAEFPKEGPSILRIQQVVRGDSAAYFCASSPRQASYEQYFGPGTRLTVT.

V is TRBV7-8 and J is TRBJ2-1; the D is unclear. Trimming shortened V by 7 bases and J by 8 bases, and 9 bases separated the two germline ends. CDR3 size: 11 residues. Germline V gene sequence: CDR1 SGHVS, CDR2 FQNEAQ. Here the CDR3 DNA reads TGTGCCAGCACTCGGTCCCATGAGCAGTTCTTC. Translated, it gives CASTRSHEQFF.

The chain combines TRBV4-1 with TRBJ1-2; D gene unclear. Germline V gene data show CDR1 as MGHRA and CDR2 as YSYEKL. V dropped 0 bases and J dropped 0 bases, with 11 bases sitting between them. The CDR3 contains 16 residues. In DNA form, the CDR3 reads TGCGCCAGCAGCCAAGACCCCGGGGAAGCTAACTATGGCTACACCTTC. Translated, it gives CASSQDPGEANYGYTF.

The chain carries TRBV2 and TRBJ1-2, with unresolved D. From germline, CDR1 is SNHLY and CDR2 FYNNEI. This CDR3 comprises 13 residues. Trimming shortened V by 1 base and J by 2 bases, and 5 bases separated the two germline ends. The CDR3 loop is CASSEGENYGYTF. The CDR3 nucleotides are TGTGCCAGCAGTGAAGGAGAAAACTATGGCTACACCTTC.

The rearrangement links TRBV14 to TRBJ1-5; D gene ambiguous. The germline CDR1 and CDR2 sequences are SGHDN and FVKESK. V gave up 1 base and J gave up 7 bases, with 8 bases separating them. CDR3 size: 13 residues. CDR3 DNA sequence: TGTGCCAGCAGCCAAGGGAGTCGGCAGCCCCAGCATTTT. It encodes CASSQGSRQPQHF.

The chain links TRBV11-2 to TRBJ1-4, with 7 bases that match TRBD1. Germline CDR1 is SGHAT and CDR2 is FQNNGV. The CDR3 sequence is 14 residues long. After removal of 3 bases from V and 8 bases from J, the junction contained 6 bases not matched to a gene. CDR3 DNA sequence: TGTGCCAGCAGCTTTGAGGGGGCGAGGGAAAAACTGTTTTTT. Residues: CASSFEGAREKLFF.